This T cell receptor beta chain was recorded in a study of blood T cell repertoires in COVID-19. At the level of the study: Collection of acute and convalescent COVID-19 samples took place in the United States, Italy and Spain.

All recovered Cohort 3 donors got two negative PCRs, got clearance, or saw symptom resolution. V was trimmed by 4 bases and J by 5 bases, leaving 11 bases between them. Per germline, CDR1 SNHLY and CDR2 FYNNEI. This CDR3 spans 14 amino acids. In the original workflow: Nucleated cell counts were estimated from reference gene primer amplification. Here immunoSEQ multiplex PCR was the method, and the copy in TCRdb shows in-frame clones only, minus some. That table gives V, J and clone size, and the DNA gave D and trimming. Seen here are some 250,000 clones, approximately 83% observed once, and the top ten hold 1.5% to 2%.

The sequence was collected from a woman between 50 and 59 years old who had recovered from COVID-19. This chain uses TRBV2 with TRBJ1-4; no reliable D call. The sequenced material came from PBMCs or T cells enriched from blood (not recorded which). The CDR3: CASSAGGSNEKLFF. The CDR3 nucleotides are TGTGCCAGCAGTGCGGGTGGGTCCAATGAAAAACTGTTTTTT.